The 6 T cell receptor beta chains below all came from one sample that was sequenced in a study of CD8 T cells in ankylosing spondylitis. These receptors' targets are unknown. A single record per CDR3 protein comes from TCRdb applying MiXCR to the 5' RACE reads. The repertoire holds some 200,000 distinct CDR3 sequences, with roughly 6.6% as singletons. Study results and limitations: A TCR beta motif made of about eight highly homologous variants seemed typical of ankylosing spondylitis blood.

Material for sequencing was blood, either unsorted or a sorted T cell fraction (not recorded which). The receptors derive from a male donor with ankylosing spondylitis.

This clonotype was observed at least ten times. DNA of the CDR3: TGCGCCAGCGCCGGGACAGGGTCTGGAAACACCATATATTTT. It encodes CASAGTGSGNTIYF. The V gene is TRBV10-2, the J gene TRBJ1-3, with 9 nucleotides matching TRBD1. J gave up 1 base and V 8 bases, and 3 bases lay outside the gene matches. The CDR3 is 14 residues long. Germline CDR1 reads WSHSY; CDR2 reads SAAADI.

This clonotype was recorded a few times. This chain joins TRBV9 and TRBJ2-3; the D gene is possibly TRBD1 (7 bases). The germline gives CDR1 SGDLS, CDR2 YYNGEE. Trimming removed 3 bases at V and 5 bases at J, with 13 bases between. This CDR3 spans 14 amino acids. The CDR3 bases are TGTGCCAGCAGCGGTAGGAGGGACAGAGATACGCAGTATTTT. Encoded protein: CASSGRRDRDTQYF.

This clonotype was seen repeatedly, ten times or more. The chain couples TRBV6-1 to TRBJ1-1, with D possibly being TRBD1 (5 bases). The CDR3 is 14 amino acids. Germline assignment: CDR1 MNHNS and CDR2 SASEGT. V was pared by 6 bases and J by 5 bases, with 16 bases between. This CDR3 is CASRDARGQTEAFF. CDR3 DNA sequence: TGTGCCAGCAGGGACGCGAGGGGCCAGACTGAAGCTTTCTTT.

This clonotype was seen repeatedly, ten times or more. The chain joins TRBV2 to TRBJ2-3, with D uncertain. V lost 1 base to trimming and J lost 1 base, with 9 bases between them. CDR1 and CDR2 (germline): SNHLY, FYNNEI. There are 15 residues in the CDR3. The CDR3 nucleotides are TGTGCCAGCAGTGAAGTCGCAGGAGGCACAGATACGCAGTATTTT. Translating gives CASSEVAGGTDTQYF.

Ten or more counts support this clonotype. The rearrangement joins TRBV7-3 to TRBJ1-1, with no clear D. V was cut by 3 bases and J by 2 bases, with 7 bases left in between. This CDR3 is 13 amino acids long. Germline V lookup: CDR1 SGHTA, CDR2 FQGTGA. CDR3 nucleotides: TGTGCCAGCAGCTTCTACTCAAACACTGAAGCTTTCTTT. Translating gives CASSFYSNTEAFF.

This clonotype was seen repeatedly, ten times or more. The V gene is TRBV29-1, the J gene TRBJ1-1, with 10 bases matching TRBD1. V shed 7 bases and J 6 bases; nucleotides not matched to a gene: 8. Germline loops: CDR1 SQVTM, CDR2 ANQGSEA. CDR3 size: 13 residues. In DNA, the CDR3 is TGCAGCGCCGACGACAGGGGGCTTCCTGAAGCTTTCTTT. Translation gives CSADDRGLPEAFF.